Below, one T cell receptor (beta chain) is given with its context. Its target is unknown. Time point indicated: week 11, during vaccination. Every vaccination contained 300 ug of the mutant IDH1 20-mer peptide and was paired with topical imiquimod. CDR3 size: 12 residues. Germline assignment: CDR1 SGHTA and CDR2 FQGNSA. V lost 3 bases and J 6 bases, leaving 9 bases between the germline ends. Clones were read by immunoSEQ multiplex PCR, and TCRdb kept only the in-frame ones, dropping some. The repertoire includes some 64,000 clones, roughly 80% of them detected once, and roughly 9% sits in the top ten. This record comes from a study of a mutant IDH1 vaccine in newly diagnosed glioma. About the study: Those enrolled had earlier been treated with radiotherapy, temozolomide, or both, mostly both.

The rearrangement uses TRBV7-2 and TRBJ2-7, with D tentatively TRBD2 (5 bases). Source: PBMCs, taken from a glioma patient whose treatment included an IDH1 peptide vaccine. The source is a woman aged 45-60 years with glioma. The CDR3 DNA is TGTGCCAGCAGCTTGAGGGTCGGCGAGCAGTACTTC. Amino acids: CASSLRVGEQYF.